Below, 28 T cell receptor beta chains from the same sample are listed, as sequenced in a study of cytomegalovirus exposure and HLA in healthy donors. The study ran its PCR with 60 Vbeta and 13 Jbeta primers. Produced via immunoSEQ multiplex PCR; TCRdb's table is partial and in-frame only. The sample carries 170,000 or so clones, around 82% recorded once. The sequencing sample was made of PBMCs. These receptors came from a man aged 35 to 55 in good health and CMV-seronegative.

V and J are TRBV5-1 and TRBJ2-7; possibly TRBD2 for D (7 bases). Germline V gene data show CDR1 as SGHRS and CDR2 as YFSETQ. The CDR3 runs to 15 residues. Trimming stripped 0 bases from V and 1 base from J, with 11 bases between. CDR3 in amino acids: CASSLAEGGSYEQYF. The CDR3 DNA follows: TGCGCCAGCAGCTTGGCCGAGGGGGGGTCCTACGAGCAGTACTTC.

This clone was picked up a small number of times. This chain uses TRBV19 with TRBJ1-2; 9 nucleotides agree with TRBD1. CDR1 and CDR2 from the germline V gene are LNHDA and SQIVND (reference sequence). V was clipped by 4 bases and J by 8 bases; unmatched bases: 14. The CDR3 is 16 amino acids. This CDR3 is CASSKTGTGLERGYTF. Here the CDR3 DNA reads TGTGCCAGTAGTAAGACCGGGACAGGGTTGGAGAGAGGCTACACCTTC.

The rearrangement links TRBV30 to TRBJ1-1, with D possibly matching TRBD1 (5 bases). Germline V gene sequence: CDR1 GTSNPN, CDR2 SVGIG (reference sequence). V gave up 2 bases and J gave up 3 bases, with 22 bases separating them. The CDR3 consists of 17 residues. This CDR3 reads CAWSPGFSPGGDTEAFF. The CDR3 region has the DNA TGTGCCTGGAGTCCGGGGTTTTCTCCCGGGGGAGACACTGAAGCTTTCTTT.

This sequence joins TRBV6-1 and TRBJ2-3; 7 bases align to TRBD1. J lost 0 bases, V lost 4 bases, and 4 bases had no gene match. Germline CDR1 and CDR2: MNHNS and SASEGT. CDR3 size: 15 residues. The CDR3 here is CASSAQGQSTDTQYF. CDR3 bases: TGTGCCAGCAGTGCCCAGGGACAGAGCACAGATACGCAGTATTTT.

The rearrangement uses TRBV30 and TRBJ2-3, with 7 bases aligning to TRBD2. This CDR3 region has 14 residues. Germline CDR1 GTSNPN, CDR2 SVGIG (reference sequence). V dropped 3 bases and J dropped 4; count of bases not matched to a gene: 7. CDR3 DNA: TGTGCCTGGAGCCCCGGGGCGGGAGCAGATACGCAGTATTTT. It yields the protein CAWSPGAGADTQYF.

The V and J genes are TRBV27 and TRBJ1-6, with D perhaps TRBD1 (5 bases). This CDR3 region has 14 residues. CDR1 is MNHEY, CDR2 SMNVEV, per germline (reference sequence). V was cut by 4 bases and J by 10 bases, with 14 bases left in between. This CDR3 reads CASSSTRALSPLHF. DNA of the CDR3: TGTGCCAGCAGTTCTACCAGGGCGCTCTCACCCCTCCACTTT.

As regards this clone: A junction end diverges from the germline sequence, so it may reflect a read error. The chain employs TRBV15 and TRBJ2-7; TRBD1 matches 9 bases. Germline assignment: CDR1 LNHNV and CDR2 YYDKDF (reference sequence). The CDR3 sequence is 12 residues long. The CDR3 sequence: CATSRDYRGLNF. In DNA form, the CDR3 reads TGTGCCACCAGCAGAGATTACAGGGGGCTCAACTTC.

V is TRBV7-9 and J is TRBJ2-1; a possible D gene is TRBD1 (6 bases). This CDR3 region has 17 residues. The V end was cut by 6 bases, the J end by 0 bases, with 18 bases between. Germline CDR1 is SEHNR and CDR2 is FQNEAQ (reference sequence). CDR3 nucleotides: TGTGCCAGCAGGGCGCTCCCGGGACAAACCTCCTACAATGAGCAGTTCTTC. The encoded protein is CASRALPGQTSYNEQFF.

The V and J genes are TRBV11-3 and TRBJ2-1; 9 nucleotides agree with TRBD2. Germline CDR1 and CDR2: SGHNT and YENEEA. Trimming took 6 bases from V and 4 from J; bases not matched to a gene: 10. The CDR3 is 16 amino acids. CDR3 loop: CASSRAGTSLYNEQFF. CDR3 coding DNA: TGTGCCAGCAGTCGAGCCGGGACTAGCCTATACAATGAGCAGTTCTTC.

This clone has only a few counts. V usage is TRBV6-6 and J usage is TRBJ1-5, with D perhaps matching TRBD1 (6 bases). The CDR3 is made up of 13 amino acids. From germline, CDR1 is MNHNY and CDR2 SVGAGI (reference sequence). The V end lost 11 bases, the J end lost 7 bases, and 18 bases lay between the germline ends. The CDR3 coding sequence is TGTGCCGGTGAATCGGGGGGCGGCCAGCCCCAGCATTTT. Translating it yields CAGESGGGQPQHF.

The CDR3 bases are TGTGCCAGCAGAGAACAGGACAGGAGTAACTATGGCTACACCTTC. This translates into CASREQDRSNYGYTF. The chain joins TRBV5-6 to TRBJ1-2; 7 nucleotides align to TRBD1. There are 15 residues in the CDR3. The trim removed 5 bases at V and 1 base at J, leaving 8 bases unmatched. Germline-derived CDR1 and CDR2 are SGHDT and YYEEEE.

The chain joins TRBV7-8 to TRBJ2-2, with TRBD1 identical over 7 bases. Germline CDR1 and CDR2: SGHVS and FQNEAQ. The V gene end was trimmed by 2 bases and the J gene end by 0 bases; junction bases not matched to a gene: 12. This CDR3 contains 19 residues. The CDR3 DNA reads TGTGCCAGCAGCTTAAGAGGGTCAGGGGGACAAGCGAACACCGGGGAGCTGTTTTTT. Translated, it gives CASSLRGSGGQANTGELFF.

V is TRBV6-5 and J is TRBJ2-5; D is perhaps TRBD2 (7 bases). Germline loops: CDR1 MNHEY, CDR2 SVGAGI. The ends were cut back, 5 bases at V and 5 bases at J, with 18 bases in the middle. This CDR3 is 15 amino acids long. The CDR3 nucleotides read TGTGCCAGCAGTATGGGTGGGGGGGGCCGGGAGACCCAGTACTTC. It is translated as CASSMGGGGRETQYF.

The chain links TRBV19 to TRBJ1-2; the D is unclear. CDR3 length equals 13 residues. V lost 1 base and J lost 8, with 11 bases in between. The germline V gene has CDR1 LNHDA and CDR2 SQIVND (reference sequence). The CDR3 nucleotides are TGTGCCAGTAGTATAGCCGGGTTTCAGGGCTACACCTTC. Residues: CASSIAGFQGYTF.

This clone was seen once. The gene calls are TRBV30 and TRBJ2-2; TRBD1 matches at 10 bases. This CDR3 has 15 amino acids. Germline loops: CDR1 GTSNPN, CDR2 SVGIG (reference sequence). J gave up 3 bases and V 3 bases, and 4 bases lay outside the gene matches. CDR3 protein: CAWSPGQGHTGELFF. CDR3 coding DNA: TGTGCCTGGAGCCCGGGACAGGGGCACACCGGGGAGCTGTTTTTT.

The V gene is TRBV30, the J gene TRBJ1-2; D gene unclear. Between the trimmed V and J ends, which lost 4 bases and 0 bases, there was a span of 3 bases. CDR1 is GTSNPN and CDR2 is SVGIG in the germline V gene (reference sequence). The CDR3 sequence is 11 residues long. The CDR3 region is CAWNTNYGYTF. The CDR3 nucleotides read TGTGCCTGGAACACTAACTATGGCTACACCTTC.

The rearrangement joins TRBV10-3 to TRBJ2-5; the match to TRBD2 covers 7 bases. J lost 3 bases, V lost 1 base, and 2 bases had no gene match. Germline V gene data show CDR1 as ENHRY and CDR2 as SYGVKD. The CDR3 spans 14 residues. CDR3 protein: CAISEWGGEETQYF. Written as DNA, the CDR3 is TGTGCCATCAGTGAGTGGGGGGGAGAAGAGACCCAGTACTTC.

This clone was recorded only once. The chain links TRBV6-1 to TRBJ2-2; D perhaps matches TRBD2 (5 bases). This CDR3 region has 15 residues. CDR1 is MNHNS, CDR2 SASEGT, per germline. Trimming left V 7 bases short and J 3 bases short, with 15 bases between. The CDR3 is CASTEPGRDTGELFF. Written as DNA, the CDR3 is TGTGCCAGCACCGAACCGGGGAGAGACACCGGGGAGCTGTTTTTT.

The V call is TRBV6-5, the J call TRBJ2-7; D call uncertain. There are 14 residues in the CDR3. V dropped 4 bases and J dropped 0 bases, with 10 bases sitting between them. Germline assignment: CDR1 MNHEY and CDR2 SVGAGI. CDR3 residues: CASSFTSHSYEQYF. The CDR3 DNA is TGTGCCAGCAGTTTTACGAGCCACTCCTACGAGCAGTACTTC.

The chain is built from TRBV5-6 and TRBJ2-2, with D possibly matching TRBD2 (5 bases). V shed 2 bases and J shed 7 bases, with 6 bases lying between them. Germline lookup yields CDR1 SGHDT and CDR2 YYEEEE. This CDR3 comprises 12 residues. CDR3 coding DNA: TGTGCCAGCAGCTTCGGACTCGGGGAGCTGTTTTTT. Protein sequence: CASSFGLGELFF.

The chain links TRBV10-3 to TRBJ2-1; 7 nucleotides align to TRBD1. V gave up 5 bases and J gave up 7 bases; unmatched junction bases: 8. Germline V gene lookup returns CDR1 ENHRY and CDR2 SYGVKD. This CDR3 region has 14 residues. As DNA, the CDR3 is TGTGCCATCAGTTACCCGGGACAGAATAATGAGCAGTTCTTC. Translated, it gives CAISYPGQNNEQFF.

CDR3 protein: CASSLTQMNTEAFF. CDR3 nucleotide sequence: TGTGCCAGCAGCTTAACACAGATGAACACTGAAGCTTTCTTT. The chain carries TRBV11-3 and TRBJ1-1; D call uncertain. V was cut by 2 bases and J by 0 bases, with 7 bases left in between. CDR3 length equals 14 residues. The germline V gene has CDR1 SGHNT and CDR2 YENEEA.

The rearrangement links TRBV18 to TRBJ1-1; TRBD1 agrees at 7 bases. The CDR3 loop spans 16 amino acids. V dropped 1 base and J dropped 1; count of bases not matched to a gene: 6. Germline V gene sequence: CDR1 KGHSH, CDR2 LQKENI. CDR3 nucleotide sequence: TGTGCCAGCTCACCACAAGGGACAGCAGGGAACACTGAAGCTTTCTTT. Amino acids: CASSPQGTAGNTEAFF.

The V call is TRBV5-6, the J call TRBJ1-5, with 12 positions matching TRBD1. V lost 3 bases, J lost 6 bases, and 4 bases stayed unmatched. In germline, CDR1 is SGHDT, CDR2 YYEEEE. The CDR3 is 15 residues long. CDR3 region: CASSYGTGGGQPQHF. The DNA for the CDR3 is TGTGCCAGCAGCTATGGGACAGGGGGCGGTCAGCCCCAGCATTTT.

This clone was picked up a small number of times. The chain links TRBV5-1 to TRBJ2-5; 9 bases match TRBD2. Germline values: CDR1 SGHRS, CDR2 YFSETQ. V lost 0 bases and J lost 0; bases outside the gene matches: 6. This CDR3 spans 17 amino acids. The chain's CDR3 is CASSLGELAGYQETQYF. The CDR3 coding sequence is TGCGCCAGCAGCTTGGGAGAGCTAGCGGGGTACCAAGAGACCCAGTACTTC. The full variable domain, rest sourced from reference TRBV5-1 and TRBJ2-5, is KAGVTQTPRYLIKTRGQQVTLSCSPISGHRSVSWYQQTPGQGLQFLFEYFSETQRNKGNFPGRFSGRQFSNSRSEMNVSTLELGDSALYLCASSLGELAGYQETQYFGPGTRLLVL.

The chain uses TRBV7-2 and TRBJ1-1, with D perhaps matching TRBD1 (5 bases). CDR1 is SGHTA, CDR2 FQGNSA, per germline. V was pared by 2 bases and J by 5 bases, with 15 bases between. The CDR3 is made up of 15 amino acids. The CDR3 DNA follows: TGTGCCAGCAGCTTATATACGGGGGGTCAGACTGAAGCTTTCTTT. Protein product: CASSLYTGGQTEAFF.

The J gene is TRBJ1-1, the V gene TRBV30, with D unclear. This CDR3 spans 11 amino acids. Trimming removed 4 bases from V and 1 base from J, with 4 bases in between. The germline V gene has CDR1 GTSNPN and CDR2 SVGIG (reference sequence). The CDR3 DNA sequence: TGTGCCTGGACTCGGAACACTGAAGCTTTCTTT. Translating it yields CAWTRNTEAFF.

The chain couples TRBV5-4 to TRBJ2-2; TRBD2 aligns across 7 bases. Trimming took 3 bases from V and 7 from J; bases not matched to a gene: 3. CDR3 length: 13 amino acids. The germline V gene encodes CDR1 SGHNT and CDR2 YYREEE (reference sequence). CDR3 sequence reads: CASSSAGVGELFF. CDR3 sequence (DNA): TGTGCCAGCAGCTCGGCGGGAGTCGGGGAGCTGTTTTTT.